A selection of T cell receptor beta chains follows, all from one sample in a study of blood T cell repertoires in COVID-19. Here immunoSEQ multiplex PCR was the method, and the copy in TCRdb shows in-frame clones only, minus some. The table records 450,000 or so clones, 90% of them present only once. Source material: PBMCs or T cells enriched from blood (not recorded which). All receptors derive from a young man who had recovered from COVID-19. Both conserved end residues are part of each CDR3. The D gene is left open where the match is weak. Expanded clones are given a class, and other clones once, few, many or no size at all.

clone_size | cdr3_length | j_call | d_call | v_call | cdr3_nt | cdr3_aa
. | 13 | TRBJ1-1 | . | TRBV6-5 | TGTGCCAGCTCCGAGGGAATGAACACTGAAGCTTTCTTT | CASSEGMNTEAFF
once | 14 | TRBJ2-7 | TRBD2 | TRBV5-4 | TGTGCCAGCAGCTTGGTGACTAGCGGTTACGAGCAGTACTTC | CASSLVTSGYEQYF
. | 13 | TRBJ1-1 | . | TRBV7-3 | TGTGCCAGCAGCTCGGACGGAGGGGCTGAAGCTTTCTTT | CASSSDGGAEAFF
. | 14 | TRBJ1-2 | . | TRBV5-6 | TGTGCCAGCAGCAGGGGGTTGAACTTTTATGGCTACACCTTC | CASSRGLNFYGYTF
. | 14 | TRBJ1-1 | . | TRBV15 | TGTGCCACCAGCAGAGTGGGACACCAAGATGAAGCTTTCTTT | CATSRVGHQDEAFF
. | 17 | TRBJ1-2 | . | TRBV19 | TGTGCCAGTAGTATAGATTTTAGGATGCTCAGGACTTTTGGCTACACCTTC | CASSIDFRMLRTFGYTF
. | 14 | TRBJ2-1 | . | TRBV28 | TGTGCCAGCACCATAGATCGGGGTTACAATGAGCAGTTCTTC | CASTIDRGYNEQFF
once | 16 | TRBJ1-3 | . | TRBV11-3 | TGTGCCAGCAGCCCCCGAACTCAACTCTCTGGAAACACCATATATTTT | CASSPRTQLSGNTIYF
. | 12 | TRBJ1-1 | . | TRBV29-1 | TGCAGCGTTGAGGTCAGGAACACTGAAGCTTTCTTT | CSVEVRNTEAFF
. | 14 | TRBJ1-1 | . | TRBV7-9 | TGTGCCAGCAGCCCCGGGGACTGGGAGACTGAAGCTTTCTTT | CASSPGDWETEAFF
. | 16 | TRBJ2-5 | TRBD1 | TRBV5-1 | TGCGCCAGCAGCTTGGCCCCAGGACAGGGGCAAGAGACCCAGTACTTC | CASSLAPGQGQETQYF
. | 15 | TRBJ1-6 | . | TRBV25-1 | TGTGCCAGCAGTGAACCAGGCTTGAAGAATTCACCCCTCCACTTT | CASSEPGLKNSPLHF
. | 14 | TRBJ2-2 | TRBD2 | TRBV2 | TGTGCCAGCAGTGGCGGGAGAGGAGGCGGGGAGCTGTTTTTT | CASSGGRGGGELFF
. | 14 | TRBJ2-3 | . | TRBV7-2 | TGTGCCAGCAGCTTATGGCGGAACACAGATACGCAGTATTTT | CASSLWRNTDTQYF
. | 14 | TRBJ1-3 | . | TRBV5-1 | TGCGCCAGCAGCCGCGGGATCTCTGGAAACACCATATATTTT | CASSRGISGNTIYF
. | 16 | TRBJ1-1 | TRBD1 | TRBV27 | TGTGCCAGCAGCTCACTTACAGGGGGCGCATTCACTGAAGCTTTCTTT | CASSSLTGGAFTEAFF
. | 11 | TRBJ2-7 | . | TRBV20-1 | TGCAGTGCTCAAGCCGGACAAGGGCAGTACTTC | CSAQAGQGQYF
. | 17 | TRBJ1-3 | TRBD1 | TRBV4-2 | TGTGCCAGCAGCTCCCGGGACAGGGGGCTGTGGGGAAACACCATATATTTT | CASSSRDRGLWGNTIYF